The present T cell receptor beta chain was sequenced within a study of blood T cell repertoires in COVID-19. As for the study in general: Both acute and convalescent COVID-19 samples were obtained from the United States, Italy and Spain. T cells, B-cell-depleted T cells, or PBMCs provided the cDNA or gDNA that served as material.

Original processing methods: By means of reference gene primer amplification, nucleated cell counts were estimated. Clones were sequenced by immunoSEQ multiplex PCR, and TCRdb holds only the in-frame ones, with some missing. V and J calls and clone size follow that table, whereas D and trimming were derived from the DNA. Seen here are tens of thousands of clones, roughly 82% observed once, and the top ten hold about 14%. As concerns this clone: Other nucleotide sequences from this sample produce the same CDR3.

J was trimmed by 2 bases and V by 5 bases; bases with no gene match: 5. Germline CDR1 and CDR2: SGHNT and YENEEA. This CDR3 comprises 15 residues. The sample was peripheral blood. This receptor was taken from a man aged 50 to 60 with active or convalescent COVID-19. V and J are TRBV11-3 and TRBJ1-3; 8 positions match TRBD1. CDR3 bases: TGTGCCAGCAGCCCCGGACAGGGACCTGGAAACACCATATATTTT. Encoded protein: CASSPGQGPGNTIYF.